This T cell receptor beta chain was retrieved from a study of T cell clonotyping in hematopoietic cell transplantation. TCRdb's copy holds only in-frame clones and misses some; the assay was immunoSEQ multiplex PCR. The table records approximately 22,000 clones, roughly nine tenths of them present only once. Sample time point: recipient sample about 28 days before transplant, after cytoreduction. Sequencing used peripheral blood mononuclear cells, obtained before stem cell transplant. The TCR originated in a man aged 18 to 30 with biphenotypic leukemia. Some clones in this sample may be carry-over from other donors' samples.

CDR3 residues: CASSLPSRDEQYF. Here the CDR3 DNA reads TGTGCCAGCAGTTTGCCCTCTCGGGACGAGCAGTACTTC. The rearrangement joins TRBV5-4 to TRBJ2-7; no clear D gene. The CDR3 loop spans 13 amino acids. The V end lost 5 bases, the J end lost 5 bases, and 14 bases lay between the germline ends. Germline CDR1 reads SGHNT; CDR2 reads YYREEE (reference sequence).